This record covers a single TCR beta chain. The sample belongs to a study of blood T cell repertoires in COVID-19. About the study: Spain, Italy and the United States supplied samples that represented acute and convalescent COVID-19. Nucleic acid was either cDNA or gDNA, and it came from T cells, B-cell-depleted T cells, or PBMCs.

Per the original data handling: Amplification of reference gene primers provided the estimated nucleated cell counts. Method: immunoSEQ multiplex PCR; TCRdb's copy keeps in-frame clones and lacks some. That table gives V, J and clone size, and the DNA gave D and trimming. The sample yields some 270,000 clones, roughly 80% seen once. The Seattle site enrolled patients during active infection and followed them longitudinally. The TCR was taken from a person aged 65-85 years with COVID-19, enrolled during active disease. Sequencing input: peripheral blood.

For the CDR3, the DNA is TGTGCCAGCAGTGACGGCTACGAGCAGTACTTC. Its protein product is CASSDGYEQYF. The chain combines TRBV2 with TRBJ2-7; no clear D. CDR1 and CDR2 (germline): SNHLY, FYNNEI. Trimming took 3 bases from V and 3 from J, leaving 3 bases between them. This CDR3 region has 11 residues.